This entry lists 32 T cell receptor beta chains sequenced from one sample in a study of CD8+ T cells in alopecia areata. Sequencing used cDNA as its template, made by extracting RNA and reverse transcribing it. Sequencing was performed with immunoSEQ multiplex PCR; in TCRdb, only in-frame clones are kept and a portion is missing. The top ten hold more than 0.95% of the sample, which has more than 200,000 clones, roughly 66% seen once. Treatment in this sample: oral pan-JAK inhibitor, 5-10 mg twice daily. This sample comprised CD4+ T cells sorted from blood, obtained between weeks 44 and 45, from a patient treated with tofacitinib. Every receptor here comes from a human donor with alopecia areata.

By frequency in the sample, this clone is medium-sized. The chain has TRBV7-3 and TRBJ2-2; D might be TRBD1 (6 bases). The CDR3 is made up of 12 amino acids. V gave up 3 bases and J gave up 8 bases, with 7 bases separating them. From germline, CDR1 is SGHTA and CDR2 FQGTGA. CDR3 in amino acids: CASSFGQGELFF. CDR3 nucleotide sequence: TGTGCCAGCAGCTTTGGACAGGGGGAGCTGTTTTTT. The variable domain in full, completed from reference TRBV7-3 and TRBJ2-2, reads GAGVSQTPSNKVTEKGKYVELRCDPISGHTALYWYRQSLGQGPEFLIYFQGTGAADDSGLPNDRFFAVRPEGSVSTLKIQRTERGDSAVYLCASSFGQGELFFGEGSRLTVL.

V gene TRBV30 combines with J gene TRBJ1-2, with D tentatively TRBD1 (6 bases). Germline V lookup: CDR1 GTSNPN, CDR2 SVGIG (reference sequence). The CDR3 covers 15 residues. Trimming cost V 3 bases and J 3 bases, with 17 bases left between them. The CDR3: CAWSPLGRTDYGYTF. The CDR3 coding sequence is TGTGCCTGGAGCCCCTTAGGCCGGACAGACTATGGCTACACCTTC.

The DNA for the CDR3 is TGCGCCAGCAGCCCGGGGATGAACACTGAAGCTTTCTTT. Translated: CASSPGMNTEAFF. This rearrangement joins TRBV4-3 to TRBJ1-1, with D uncertain. Trimming left V 4 bases short and J 0 bases short, with 6 bases between. Germline-derived CDR1 and CDR2 are LGHNA and YSLEER. This CDR3 has 13 residues.

The V call is TRBV5-1, the J call TRBJ2-3; 9 nucleotides match TRBD2. V dropped 1 base and J dropped 4; count of bases not matched to a gene: 22. The CDR3 totals 21 residues. Germline CDR1 and CDR2: SGHRS and YFSETQ. CDR3 sequence reads: CASSLPPPSGGTPRVPDTQYF. Written as DNA, the CDR3 is TGCGCCAGCAGCTTGCCTCCCCCCAGCGGGGGGACCCCGAGGGTACCAGATACGCAGTATTTT.

This chain connects TRBV7-2 to TRBJ1-5; D unclear. Trimming removed 1 base from V and 2 bases from J, with 12 bases in between. Germline-derived CDR1 and CDR2 are SGHTA and FQGNSA. The CDR3 has 16 residues. DNA for the CDR3: TGTGCCAGCAGCTTAGACAGTTATTATGGCAATCAGCCCCAGCATTTT. Its translation: CASSLDSYYGNQPQHF. Full variable domain (remainder filled in from reference TRBV7-2 and TRBJ1-5): GAGVSQSPSNKVTEKGKDVELRCDPISGHTALYWYRQSLGQGLEFLIYFQGNSAPDKSGLPSDRFSAERTGGSVSTLTIQRTQQEDSAVYLCASSLDSYYGNQPQHFGDGTRLSIL.

The chain links TRBV7-9 to TRBJ1-5; D uncertain. The length of the CDR3 is 15 residues. Trimming cost V 4 bases and J 4 bases, with 14 bases left between them. Germline CDR1 and CDR2: SEHNR and FQNEAQ (reference sequence). The CDR3 coding sequence is TGTGCCAGCAGCTCCGGGCCAAGCGGGAATCAGCCCCAGCATTTT. Amino acids: CASSSGPSGNQPQHF.

This chain connects TRBV2 to TRBJ1-1; D gene uncertain. The CDR3 is made up of 14 amino acids. The V gene lost 5 bases and the J gene lost 0 bases, with 10 bases spanning the gap. CDR1 and CDR2 (germline): SNHLY, FYNNEI. This CDR3 is CASSREKMNTEAFF. CDR3 sequence (DNA): TGTGCCAGCAGTAGGGAGAAAATGAACACTGAAGCTTTCTTT.

The CDR3 loop reads CASSLTGGSSPLHF. The CDR3 DNA is TGTGCCAGCAGCTTGACAGGGGGAAGTTCACCCCTCCACTTT. This chain uses TRBV5-6 with TRBJ1-6; 8 nucleotides match TRBD1. The V and J ends lost 1 base and 9 bases, in that order; junction bases with no gene match: 3. Germline CDR1 SGHDT, CDR2 YYEEEE. This CDR3 comprises 14 residues.

CDR3 sequence reads: CASRRLSARSLSTEAFF. CDR3 bases: TGTGCCAGCCGACGGTTGTCAGCCAGGTCTCTTTCTACTGAAGCTTTCTTT. The chain employs TRBV11-2 and TRBJ1-1; D is uncertain. The V end lost 8 bases, the J end lost 5 bases, and 27 bases lay between the germline ends. Germline V gives CDR1 SGHAT, CDR2 FQNNGV. This CDR3 contains 17 residues.

V gene TRBV5-1 combines with J gene TRBJ1-1; 11 bases line up with TRBD1. Germline values: CDR1 SGHRS, CDR2 YFSETQ. The CDR3 contains 16 residues. V trimming: 4 bases; J trimming: 0 bases; junction bases outside the gene matches: 5. The CDR3 is CASSPRTGGLNTEAFF. In DNA, the CDR3 is TGCGCCAGCAGCCCCCGGACAGGGGGCCTGAACACTGAAGCTTTCTTT.

This chain connects TRBV7-2 to TRBJ2-3; D is ambiguous. CDR3 length equals 17 residues. Deletions cut 5 bases from V and 2 bases from J, with 20 bases between. Germline V gene lookup returns CDR1 SGHTA and CDR2 FQGNSA. The CDR3 sequence: CASSLLRLGPNTDTQYF. The DNA of the CDR3 is TGTGCCAGCAGCCTCCTTCGCTTGGGTCCTAACACAGATACGCAGTATTTT.

This clone is a singleton in its sample. The chain has TRBV30 and TRBJ1-2, with D unresolved. The V end was cut by 4 bases, the J end by 2 bases, with 8 bases between. The CDR3 is 12 amino acids. The germline CDR1 and CDR2 sequences are GTSNPN and SVGIG (reference sequence). CDR3 sequence reads: CAWTGPNYGYTF. CDR3 in DNA: TGTGCCTGGACCGGGCCGAACTATGGCTACACCTTC. The full variable domain, with the rest looked up from reference TRBV30 and TRBJ1-2, is SQTIHQWPATLVQPVGSPLSLECTVEGTSNPNLYWYRQAAGRGLQLLFYSVGIGQISSEVPQNLSASRPQDRQFILSSKKLLLSDSGFYLCAWTGPNYGYTFGSGTRLTVV.

The chain employs TRBV25-1 and TRBJ2-2; D assignment may be TRBD1 or TRBD2 (5 bases each). Trimming pared 6 bases from V and 7 bases from J, leaving 6 bases between. The CDR3 covers 11 residues. The germline gives CDR1 MGHDK, CDR2 SYGVNS. CDR3 DNA sequence: TGTGCCAGCAGGGGGGTCGGGGAGCTGTTTTTT. The encoded protein is CASRGVGELFF.

The chain recombines TRBV30 with TRBJ2-7; unclear D gene. Germline CDR1 reads GTSNPN; CDR2 reads SVGIG (reference sequence). V was shortened by 4 bases and J by 0 bases, with 13 bases between the two germline ends. This CDR3 is built from 14 residues. The CDR3 nucleotides read TGTGCCTGGAATTGGAATATAGACTCCTACGAGCAGTACTTC. This gives the protein CAWNWNIDSYEQYF. Based on the CDR3 plus reference TRBV30 and TRBJ2-7, the full variable domain is SQTIHQWPATLVQPVGSPLSLECTVEGTSNPNLYWYRQAAGRGLQLLFYSVGIGQISSEVPQNLSASRPQDRQFILSSKKLLLSDSGFYLCAWNWNIDSYEQYFGPGTRLTVT.

This clone appeared a few times. Compared with germline, one end of the junction differs, possibly owing to a read error. This chain connects TRBV5-1 to TRBJ2-2; tentative D call: TRBD2 (5 bases). The CDR3 is 15 amino acids. The germline V gene has CDR1 SGHRS and CDR2 YFSETQ. CDR3 DNA: TGCGCCAGCAGTTTGGACCAACGGGGCACCGGGGAGCTGTTTTTT. It translates to CASSLDQRGTGELFF.

J is TRBJ2-7 and V is TRBV9; D gene ambiguous. Between the trimmed V and J ends, which lost 1 base and 5 bases, there was a span of 10 bases. This CDR3 contains 13 residues. Germline lookup yields CDR1 SGDLS and CDR2 YYNGEE. The CDR3 reads CASSVNPLNEQYF. CDR3 in DNA: TGTGCCAGCAGCGTAAATCCGCTTAACGAGCAGTACTTC.

The genes are TRBV29-1 and TRBJ1-2; 8 nucleotides match TRBD1. The length of the CDR3 is 12 residues. The germline V gene has CDR1 SQVTM and CDR2 ANQGSEA. The V segment lost 6 bases and the J segment 4 bases; nucleotides outside the gene matches: 4. CDR3 nucleotide sequence: TGCAGCGTCTCCGGACAGGGCTATGGCTACACCTTC. It translates to CSVSGQGYGYTF.

This clone turned up a few times. This rearrangement joins TRBV27 to TRBJ2-1, with 9 bases lining up with TRBD2. Germline CDR1 and CDR2: MNHEY and SMNVEV (reference sequence). Trimming at V came to 3 bases and at J to 7 bases, leaving 10 bases not matched to a gene. This CDR3 spans 16 amino acids. This chain's CDR3 is CASSFIAGVWVNEQFF. CDR3 DNA: TGTGCCAGCAGTTTCATAGCGGGGGTGTGGGTGAATGAGCAGTTCTTC.

The chain uses TRBV15 and TRBJ2-7, with 7 bases identical to TRBD1. The CDR3 sequence is 15 residues long. With V trimmed by 0 bases and J by 2 bases, 4 bases remained unmatched. CDR1 is LNHNV and CDR2 is YYDKDF in the germline V gene (reference sequence). The CDR3: CATSRDLRGTYEQYF. The CDR3 coding sequence is TGTGCCACCAGCAGAGATCTCAGGGGGACCTACGAGCAGTACTTC.

The rearrangement uses TRBV10-3 and TRBJ2-1; 8 bases agree with TRBD1. Trimming at V came to 10 bases and at J to 4 bases, leaving 9 bases not matched to a gene. CDR1 is ENHRY and CDR2 is SYGVKD in the germline V gene. This CDR3 has 14 residues. The CDR3 nucleotides are TGTGCCACCTCCTCCCGGGACAGGTACAATGAGCAGTTCTTC. Translated: CATSSRDRYNEQFF.

This sequence joins TRBV19 and TRBJ2-3, with a possible D match to TRBD2 (7 bases). The CDR3 sequence is 14 residues long. Per germline, CDR1 LNHDA and CDR2 SQIVND (reference sequence). Deletions cut 5 bases from V and 5 bases from J, with 14 bases between. The CDR3 sequence is CASSHTGGIDTQYF. In nucleotides, the CDR3 is TGTGCCAGTAGTCATACGGGGGGCATAGATACGCAGTATTTT.

This clone was seen only a few times. V is TRBV6-5 and J is TRBJ2-7; D might be TRBD1 (6 bases). Germline V gene lookup returns CDR1 MNHEY and CDR2 SVGAGI. This CDR3 is built from 15 residues. The ends were cut back, 6 bases at V and 0 bases at J, with 15 bases in the middle. In DNA, the CDR3 is TGTGCCAGCAGAGCACAGGGAAAGTTCTCCTACGAGCAGTACTTC. This sequence encodes CASRAQGKFSYEQYF.

This clone was picked up a small number of times. The V gene is TRBV29-1, the J gene TRBJ2-3; TRBD1 matches 7 bases. V lost 2 bases, J lost 4 bases, and 3 bases stayed unmatched. The CDR3 consists of 13 residues. Germline V lookup: CDR1 SQVTM, CDR2 ANQGSEA. The CDR3 region has the DNA TGCAGCGTTGAACAGGGGGTGGCAGATACGCAGTATTTT. Its translation: CSVEQGVADTQYF.

The chain is built from TRBV29-1 and TRBJ2-7; D possibly corresponds to TRBD1 (7 bases). Deletions cut 6 bases from V and 1 base from J, with 10 bases between. Germline CDR1 and CDR2: SQVTM and ANQGSEA. This CDR3 comprises 12 residues. CDR3 sequence: CSVAGQSYEQYF. The CDR3 nucleotides read TGCAGCGTGGCGGGACAGTCCTACGAGCAGTACTTC.

This sequence joins TRBV12-5 and TRBJ1-5; D remains unclear. V was trimmed by 5 bases and J by 4 bases, leaving 9 bases between them. This CDR3 has 13 residues. The germline CDR1 and CDR2 sequences are LGHNT and FRNRAP. The CDR3 DNA is TGTGCTAGTGGTGAGGGAGGGAATCAGCCCCAGCATTTT. It encodes CASGEGGNQPQHF. Full variable domain (outside the CDR3, taken from reference TRBV12-5 and TRBJ1-5): DARVTQTPRHKVTEMGQEVTMRCQPILGHNTVFWYRQTMMQGLELLAYFRNRAPLDDSGMPKDRFSAEMPDATLATLKIQPSEPRDSAVYFCASGEGGNQPQHFGDGTRLSIL.

This clone was picked up many times. At one end, the junction sequence differs from germline, possibly due to a read error. The chain has TRBV7-2 and TRBJ2-3; TRBD2 matches at 13 bases. There are 14 residues in the CDR3. The germline CDR1 and CDR2 sequences are SGHTA and FQGNSA. The CDR3 region is CASRTTSGGLPIHF. CDR3 nucleotides: TGTGCCAGCAGAACGACTAGCGGGGGGCTTCCCATCCATTTT. Full variable domain (missing parts from reference TRBV7-2 and TRBJ2-3): GAGVSQSPSNKVTEKGKDVELRCDPISGHTALYWYRQSLGQGLEFLIYFQGNSAPDKSGLPSDRFSAERTGGSVSTLTIQRTQQEDSAVYLCASRTTSGGLPIHFGPGTRLTVL.

The V gene is TRBV25-1, the J gene TRBJ2-6, with D tentatively TRBD2 (6 bases). Trimming pared 4 bases from V and 0 bases from J, leaving 13 bases between. Germline V lookup: CDR1 MGHDK, CDR2 SYGVNS. The CDR3 is made up of 17 amino acids. In nucleotides, the CDR3 is TGTGCCAGCAGTGGTCCCATCGGGAGCTCTGGGGCCAACGTCCTGACTTTC. Translated: CASSGPIGSSGANVLTF.

The CDR3 loop is CASSEWSGGAYEQYF. Here the CDR3 DNA reads TGTGCCAGCAGTGAATGGTCAGGAGGAGCCTACGAGCAGTACTTC. The J gene is TRBJ2-7, the V gene TRBV25-1; D might be TRBD2 (5 bases). V lost 1 base and J lost 2, with 12 bases in between. The CDR3 sequence is 15 residues long. Germline lookup yields CDR1 MGHDK and CDR2 SYGVNS.

The chain carries TRBV27 and TRBJ2-5; 10 nucleotides agree with TRBD2. V lost 5 bases to trimming and J lost 4 bases; unmatched junction nucleotides: 13. The V gene's germline CDR1 is MNHEY and CDR2 SMNVEV (reference sequence). This CDR3 spans 17 amino acids. This CDR3 is CASSRSGGASFIETQYF. The CDR3 bases are TGTGCCAGCAGTCGGAGCGGGGGGGCTTCATTCATAGAGACCCAGTACTTC.

The chain employs TRBV2 and TRBJ1-5; D uncertain. Germline lookup yields CDR1 SNHLY and CDR2 FYNNEI. This CDR3 has 15 residues. Trimming pared 2 bases from V and 3 bases from J, leaving 11 bases between. The chain's CDR3 is CASSEPARLNQPQHF. For the CDR3, the DNA is TGTGCCAGCAGTGAACCTGCCCGTCTCAATCAGCCCCAGCATTTT. Drawing the rest from reference TRBV2 and TRBJ1-5, the complete variable domain is EPEVTQTPSHQVTQMGQEVILRCVPISNHLYFYWYRQILGQKVEFLVSFYNNEISEKSEIFDDQFSVERPDGSNFTLKIRSTKLEDSAMYFCASSEPARLNQPQHFGDGTRLSIL.

This clone was seen just once. This rearrangement joins TRBV27 to TRBJ2-3; TRBD2 matches 11 bases. The CDR3 contains 15 residues. Germline lookup yields CDR1 MNHEY and CDR2 SMNVEV (reference sequence). The J segment lost 3 bases and the V segment lost 3 bases, leaving 2 bases of the junction unmatched. The CDR3 sequence is CASSLTSGATDTQYF. The CDR3 DNA reads TGTGCCAGCAGTTTGACTAGCGGGGCGACAGATACGCAGTATTTT.

This clone appeared a few times. This chain uses TRBV21-1 with TRBJ2-7; the table assigns TRBD1, which was not confirmed against the DNA. TRBV21-1 is tagged as a pseudogene. This CDR3 has 14 amino acids. DNA of the CDR3: TGTGCCAGCAAAGCAGGGGGCGTAGTCCACGAGCAGTACTTC. Amino acids: CASKAGGVVHEQYF.